This TCR beta chain was found in a study of blood T cell repertoires in COVID-19. This clone showed up just a few times. Living in 20 to 30 US areas, the participants were between roughly 18 and 95 years of age. Individuals in the exposed group had encountered a COVID-19 case within 2 weeks preceding study entry. Assay used: immunoSEQ multiplex PCR; TCRdb lists only in-frame clones, some missing. Of 300,000 to 450,000 clones in the sample, around nine tenths were seen once. The CDR3 extends over 16 amino acids. The V and J ends lost 5 bases and 0 bases respectively, with 13 bases between them. Germline-derived CDR1 and CDR2 are SNHLY and FYNNEI.

The rearrangement links TRBV2 to TRBJ2-2; TRBD2 is a possible D gene (7 bases). The clonotype comes from a woman aged 25 to 39 who had been exposed to COVID-19. The sequenced sample was PBMCs or T cells enriched from blood (not recorded which). CDR3 in amino acids: CASSLGGLTNTGELFF. CDR3 sequence (DNA): TGTGCCAGCAGTCTAGGGGGACTAACGAACACCGGGGAGCTGTTTTTT.